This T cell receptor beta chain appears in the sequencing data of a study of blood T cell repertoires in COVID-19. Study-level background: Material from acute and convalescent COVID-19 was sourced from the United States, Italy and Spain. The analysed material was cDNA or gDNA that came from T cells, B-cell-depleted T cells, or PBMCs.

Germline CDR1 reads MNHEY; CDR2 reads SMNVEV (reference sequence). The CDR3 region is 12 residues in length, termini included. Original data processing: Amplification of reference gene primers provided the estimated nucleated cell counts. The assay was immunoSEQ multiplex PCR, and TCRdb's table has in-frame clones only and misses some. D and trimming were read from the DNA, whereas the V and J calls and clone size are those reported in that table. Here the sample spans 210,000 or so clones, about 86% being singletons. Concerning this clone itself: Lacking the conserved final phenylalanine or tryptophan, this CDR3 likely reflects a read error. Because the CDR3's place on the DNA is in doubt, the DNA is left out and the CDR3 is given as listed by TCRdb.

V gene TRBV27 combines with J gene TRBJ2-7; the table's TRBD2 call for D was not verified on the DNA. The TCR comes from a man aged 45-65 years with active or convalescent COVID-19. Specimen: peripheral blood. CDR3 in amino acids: CASSPPPGGGRS.